This TCR beta chain derives from a study of shared T cell receptors in the human thymus. With 5 bases clipped from V and 4 bases from J, the junction kept 20 bases outside the gene matches. The CDR3 is 19 residues long. Germline CDR1 and CDR2: MDHEN and SYDVKM. TCRdb keeps only in-frame clones here, not all; method: immunoSEQ multiplex PCR. The repertoire holds hundreds of thousands of clones, approximately 80% seen once, with 0.013% in the top ten. The same data also went into a second study, on human thymus T cells.

This receptor was identified in a boy less than two years old with a congenital heart defect. The specimen was thymocytes. V gene TRBV28 combines with J gene TRBJ1-3; 7 bases map to TRBD1. CDR3 sequence: CASSTSTGFGLTWGNTIYF. The DNA of the CDR3 is TGTGCCAGCAGTACCTCGACAGGGTTCGGACTAACGTGGGGAAACACCATATATTTT.